This T cell receptor beta chain came from a study of blood T cell repertoires in COVID-19. Overall study context: COVID-19 samples from acute and convalescent phases originated in the United States, Italy and Spain. The cDNA or gDNA used as material had been derived from T cells, B-cell-depleted T cells, or PBMCs.

As processed by the authors: It was from reference gene primer amplification that nucleated cell counts were estimated. Using immunoSEQ multiplex PCR, the repertoire was profiled, and TCRdb retains in-frame clones only, with some absent. V, J and clone size reflect that table, while D and trimming were determined from the DNA. This sample carries 25,000 to 30,000 clones, 65% to 90% of them seen once, and the ten largest clones take roughly 22%. Germline CDR1 MNHNS, CDR2 SASEGT. V was pared by 4 bases and J by 12 bases, with 17 bases of the junction left unmatched. The CDR3 is made up of 16 amino acids.

The rearrangement links TRBV6-1 to TRBJ2-3; 9 bases fit TRBD2. Sequenced material: peripheral blood. The receptor was isolated from a human donor in a cohort sampled during active COVID-19. This chain's CDR3 is CASSGGLASGALKQYF. Here the CDR3 DNA reads TGTGCCAGCAGTGGTGGGCTGGCTAGCGGGGCTCTAAAACAGTATTTT.